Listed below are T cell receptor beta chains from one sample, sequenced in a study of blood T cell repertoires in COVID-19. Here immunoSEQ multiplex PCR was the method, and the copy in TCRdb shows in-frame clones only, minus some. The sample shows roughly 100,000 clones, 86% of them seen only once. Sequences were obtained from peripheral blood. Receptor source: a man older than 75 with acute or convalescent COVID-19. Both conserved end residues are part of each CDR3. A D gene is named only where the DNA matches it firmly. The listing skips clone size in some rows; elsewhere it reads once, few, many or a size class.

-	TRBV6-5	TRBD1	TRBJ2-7	TGTGCCAGCAGTTCCCGGGACAGAGCGGTCTACGAGCAGTACTTC	CASSSRDRAVYEQYF
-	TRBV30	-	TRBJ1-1	TGTGCCTGGAGTGTACCAGGGCGGAACACTGAAGCTTTCTTT	CAWSVPGRNTEAFF
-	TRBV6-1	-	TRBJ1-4	TGTGCCAGCAGTGAAGGGGGGACTGAGAGTGAAAAACTGTTTTTT	CASSEGGTESEKLFF
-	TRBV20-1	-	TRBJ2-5	TGCAGTGCTCACGCGCAAGAGACCCAGTACTTC	CSAHAQETQYF
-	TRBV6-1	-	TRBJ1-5	TGTGCCAGCAGTGGCAGGGTGACCCTCGACGGCAATCAGCCCCAGCATTTT	CASSGRVTLDGNQPQHF
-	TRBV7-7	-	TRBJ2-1	TGTGCTAGCAGCCCCGGGTTCGACAATGAGCAGTTCTTC	CASSPGFDNEQFF
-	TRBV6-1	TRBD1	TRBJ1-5	TGTGCCAGCAGTGAATGGGGGACAGGGAAGAACCGCGATCAGCCCCAGCATTTT	CASSEWGTGKNRDQPQHF
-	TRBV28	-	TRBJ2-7	TGTGCCAGCAGTTTAGCGGCTACCTACGAGCAGTACTTC	CASSLAATYEQYF
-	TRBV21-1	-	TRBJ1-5	TGTGCCAGCAGCAAAGCATTTGGACAGGGTGTTATCAGCAATCAGCCCCAGCATTTT	CASSKAFGQGVISNQPQHF
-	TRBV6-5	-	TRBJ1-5	TGTGCCAGCTGGACACCACATAGCAATCAGCCCCAGCATTTT	CASWTPHSNQPQHF
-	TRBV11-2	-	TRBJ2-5	TGTGCCAGCAGCTTACTAAGCGTCCAAGAGACCCAGTACTTC	CASSLLSVQETQYF
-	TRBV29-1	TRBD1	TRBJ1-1	TGCAGCGTTACCCGACAGGGGAGGACTGAAGCTTTCTTT	CSVTRQGRTEAFF
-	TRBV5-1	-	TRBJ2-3	TGCGCCAGCAGCTTTTCGGCAGGGAGCACAGATACGCAGTATTTT	CASSFSAGSTDTQYF
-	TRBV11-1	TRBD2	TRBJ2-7	TGTGCCAGCAGCTTATCTGGGACTAGTCGCGAGCAGTACTTC	CASSLSGTSREQYF
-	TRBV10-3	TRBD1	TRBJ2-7	TGTGCCATCAGACAGACAGGGGATAGCGAGCAGTACTTC	CAIRQTGDSEQYF
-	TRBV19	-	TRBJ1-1	TGTGCCAGTAGTATAGATAAGAGGGACACTGAAGCTTTCTTT	CASSIDKRDTEAFF
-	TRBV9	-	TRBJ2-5	TGTGCCAGCAGCGTAGGGCGGAATCAAGAGACCCAGTACTTC	CASSVGRNQETQYF
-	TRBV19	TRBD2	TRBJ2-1	TGTGCCAGTACCTCTCCGGGACTAGCGGGAGGACGGTTCAATGAGCAGTTCTTC	CASTSPGLAGGRFNEQFF
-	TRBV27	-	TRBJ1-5	TGTGCCAGCAGTTCGAACGGACAGAGCAATCAGCCCCAGCATTTT	CASSSNGQSNQPQHF
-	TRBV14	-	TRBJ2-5	TGTGCCAGCAGCCAACCCACAGGGCGGCAAGAGACCCAGTACTTC	CASSQPTGRQETQYF
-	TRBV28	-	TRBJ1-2	TGTGCCAGCAGCTACGACACCAACTATGGCTACACCTTC	CASSYDTNYGYTF
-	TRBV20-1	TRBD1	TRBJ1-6	TGCAGTGCTAGTCCTCCGAACCGGGACAGACGTAATTCACCCCTCCACTTT	CSASPPNRDRRNSPLHF
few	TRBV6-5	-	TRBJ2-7	TGTGCCAGCAGTTACTCCAGGGCTTCCTACGAGCAGTACTTC	CASSYSRASYEQYF
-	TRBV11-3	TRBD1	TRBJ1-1	TGTGCCAGCAGCCAGGGGGGGAACACTGAAGCTTTCTTT	CASSQGGNTEAFF
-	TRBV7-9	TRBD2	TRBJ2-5	TGTGCCAGCACCCGTCGCGGAGGCCCTAGCGGGGGCCAAGAGACCCAGTACTTC	CASTRRGGPSGGQETQYF
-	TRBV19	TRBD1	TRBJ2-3	TGTGCCAGTAGTATGAGGGGGCTAGGGGGCACGGGAACGCAGTATTTT	CASSMRGLGGTGTQYF
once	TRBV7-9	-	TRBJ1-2	TGTGCCAGCAGCCCCGACAGTACCGGTGGCTACACCTTC	CASSPDSTGGYTF
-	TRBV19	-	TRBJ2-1	TGTGCCAGTAGTATGATAGGGAGACTGGACTACAATGAGCAGTTCTTC	CASSMIGRLDYNEQFF
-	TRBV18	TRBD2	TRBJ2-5	TGTGCCAGCTCACCACTGCCTAGCGGGCCTGGGGAGACCCAGTACTTC	CASSPLPSGPGETQYF
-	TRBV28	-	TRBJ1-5	TGTGCCAGCTCACAACGGGTTCAGCCCCAGCATTTT	CASSQRVQPQHF
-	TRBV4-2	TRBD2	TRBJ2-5	TGTGCCAGCAGCCAAGCCGGTCATGGGACGGGAGGAGAGACCCAGTACTTC	CASSQAGHGTGGETQYF
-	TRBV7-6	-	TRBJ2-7	TGTGCCAGCAGCCCGGACAGACTTCTTGAGGGCGAGCAGTACTTC	CASSPDRLLEGEQYF
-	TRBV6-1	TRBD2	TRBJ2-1	TGTGCCAGCAGTGAAGGACTAGCCTTCTCCTACAATGAGCAGTTCTTC	CASSEGLAFSYNEQFF
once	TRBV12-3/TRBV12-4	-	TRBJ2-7	TGTGCCAGCAGTTTTCGGACATCCTACGAGCAGTACTTC	CASSFRTSYEQYF
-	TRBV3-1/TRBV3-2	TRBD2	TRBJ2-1	TGTGCCAGCAGCCATGCAACTAGCGGGGTTAACAATGAGCAGTTCTTC	CASSHATSGVNNEQFF
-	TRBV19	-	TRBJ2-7	TGTGCCAGCCGACGGGAGATAACAGACACTACCTACGAGCAGTACTTC	CASRREITDTTYEQYF
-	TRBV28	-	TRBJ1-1	TGTGCCAGCAGTTTCCCCGGGGTGGGTACGAACACTGAAGCTTTCTTT	CASSFPGVGTNTEAFF
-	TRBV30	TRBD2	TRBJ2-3	TGTGCCTGGAGGTCTAGCGGGTACACAGATACGCAGTATTTT	CAWRSSGYTDTQYF
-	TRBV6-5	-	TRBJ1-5	TGTGCCAGCAGTTACCTAGGGGGCAATCAGCCCCAGCATTTT	CASSYLGGNQPQHF
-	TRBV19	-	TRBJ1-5	TGTGCCAGTAGTATAGATAACAGGGCCGGTCAGCCCCAGCATTTT	CASSIDNRAGQPQHF
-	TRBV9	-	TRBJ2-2	TGTGCCAGCAGTCAGTTAACCGGGGAGCTGTTTTTT	CASSQLTGELFF
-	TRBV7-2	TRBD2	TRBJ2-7	TGTGCCAGCAGCCCCGGACTAGCGGTCTCCTACGAGCAGTACTTC	CASSPGLAVSYEQYF
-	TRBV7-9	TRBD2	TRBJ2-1	TGTGCCAGCAGCTTGAGCGGGAGAGGAGGTGAGCAGTTCTTC	CASSLSGRGGEQFF
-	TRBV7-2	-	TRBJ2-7	TGTGCCAGCAGCTTAAGTACAGGGAGTGACTACGAGCAGTACTTC	CASSLSTGSDYEQYF
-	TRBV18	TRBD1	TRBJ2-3	TGTGCCAGCTCACCATCGACAGGGATTACAGATACGCAGTATTTT	CASSPSTGITDTQYF
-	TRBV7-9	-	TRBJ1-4	TGTGCCGGGCAGCGGGACGGAAAACTGTTTTTT	CAGQRDGKLFF